Below, 21 T cell receptor beta chains from the same sample are listed, as sequenced in a study of CD8 T cells in Susac syndrome. Random hexamers were used to reverse transcribe 0.5 to 1 ug of RNA. TCRdb used MiXCR to reprocess the immunoSEQ multiplex PCR reads, holding one entry per CDR3 protein. The sample comprises approximately 180,000 distinct CDR3 sequences, 90% to 97% of which are singletons, and 0.093% rests with the top ten. The sequenced sample was CD4+ T cells from PBMCs. The receptors shown here come from a human donor with multiple sclerosis.

This chain uses TRBV20-1 with TRBJ2-7; 8 nucleotides match TRBD2. This CDR3 is built from 15 residues. Germline CDR1 is DFQATT and CDR2 is SNEGSKA (reference sequence). V gave up 3 bases and J gave up 2 bases; unmatched junction bases: 9. CDR3 amino acids: CSASSSGRGAYEQYF. The DNA for the CDR3 is TGCAGTGCTAGCTCCTCAGGGCGGGGGGCCTACGAGCAGTACTTC.

This clonotype appeared once. The DNA of the CDR3 is TGTGCCAGCACTTTGGGACAGGGTAATTCACCCCTCCACTTT. It yields the protein CASTLGQGNSPLHF. The chain couples TRBV6-1 to TRBJ1-6, with 9 nucleotides matching TRBD1. The CDR3 spans 14 residues. The germline gives CDR1 MNHNS, CDR2 SASEGT. After removal of 7 bases from V and 6 bases from J, the junction contained 4 bases not matched to a gene.

CDR3 bases: TGCAGTGCTGGACAGGAACCGAACACTGAAGCTTTCTTT. This gives the protein CSAGQEPNTEAFF. This sequence joins TRBV20-1 and TRBJ1-1, with 7 positions matching TRBD1. The CDR3 totals 13 residues. V lost 5 bases to trimming and J lost 1 base; unmatched junction nucleotides: 4. Germline V CDR1 and CDR2: DFQATT, SNEGSKA (reference sequence).

The chain recombines TRBV18 with TRBJ2-1; no clear D. Germline V gene data show CDR1 as KGHSH and CDR2 as LQKENI. V dropped 6 bases and J dropped 12 bases, with 15 bases sitting between them. The CDR3 contains 12 residues. CDR3 coding DNA: TGTGCCAGCTCGTCCGACCGCCGGGTGCAGTTCTTC. Protein: CASSSDRRVQFF.

The V gene is TRBV9, the J gene TRBJ2-3; D call uncertain. CDR1 SGDLS and CDR2 YYNGEE come from the germline V gene. The CDR3 is made up of 16 amino acids. The V end lost 0 bases, the J end lost 3 bases, and 14 bases lay between the germline ends. CDR3 in DNA: TGTGCCAGCAGCGTAGAGGCTGCCGTGGGGACAGATACGCAGTATTTT. Protein product: CASSVEAAVGTDTQYF.

This clonotype was seen only once. V and J are TRBV15 and TRBJ1-5; the D gene is possibly TRBD1 (6 bases). The CDR3 totals 13 residues. V lost 8 bases to trimming and J lost 7 bases, with 15 bases between them. Germline V gives CDR1 LNHNV, CDR2 YYDKDF (reference sequence). CDR3 coding DNA: TGTGCCACCTCTGACAGGCTCAACCAGCCCCAGCATTTT. Protein: CATSDRLNQPQHF.

The V and J genes are TRBV6-1 and TRBJ2-5, with unresolved D. Germline CDR1 and CDR2: MNHNS and SASEGT. Trimming removed 0 bases from V and 5 bases from J, with 13 bases in between. This CDR3 is built from 15 residues. The CDR3 loop is CASSEATLPRETQYF. The CDR3 nucleotides are TGTGCCAGCAGTGAAGCAACGCTTCCTCGGGAGACCCAGTACTTC.

The chain combines TRBV5-1 with TRBJ2-5, with TRBD2 identical over 10 bases. This CDR3 is built from 15 residues. Germline CDR1 reads SGHRS; CDR2 reads YFSETQ. The trim removed 2 bases at V and 5 bases at J, leaving 6 bases unmatched. The CDR3 DNA sequence: TGCGCCAGCAGCTTAGGACTAGCGGCCAAGGAGACCCAGTACTTC. It yields the protein CASSLGLAAKETQYF.

The chain combines TRBV5-4 with TRBJ2-5, with 9 positions matching TRBD1. The V and J ends lost 4 bases and 4 bases, in that order; junction bases with no gene match: 5. This CDR3 has 14 residues. Germline loops: CDR1 SGHNT, CDR2 YYREEE (reference sequence). The CDR3 bases are TGTGCCAGCAGCGCCGGACAGGGGAGAGAGACCCAGTACTTC. Residues: CASSAGQGRETQYF.

The rearrangement links TRBV24-1 to TRBJ2-1, with 11 bases fitting TRBD2. J was trimmed by 10 bases and V by 1 base; bases with no gene match: 11. Germline V gives CDR1 KGHDR, CDR2 SFDVKD. CDR3 length: 17 amino acids. CDR3 in amino acids: CATSDFLSSGGIGEQFF. The CDR3 DNA sequence: TGTGCCACCAGTGATTTTCTGTCTAGCGGGGGGATAGGAGAGCAGTTCTTC.

The chain joins TRBV20-1 to TRBJ2-5; TRBD2 aligns across 12 bases. Trimming took 6 bases from V and 1 from J; bases not matched to a gene: 6. CDR1 and CDR2 (germline): DFQATT, SNEGSKA (reference sequence). The CDR3 totals 15 residues. CDR3: CSAFSGLAGQETQYF. The DNA of the CDR3 is TGCAGTGCCTTCTCGGGACTAGCGGGCCAAGAGACCCAGTACTTC.

The chain links TRBV29-1 to TRBJ2-1; no firm D call. The germline gives CDR1 SQVTM, CDR2 ANQGSEA. The CDR3 has 11 amino acids. The germline V and J ends were trimmed by 3 bases and 7 bases, with 7 bases remaining between them. In DNA, the CDR3 is TGCAGCGTTGAGGGCCAAAATGAGCAGTTCTTC. Protein sequence: CSVEGQNEQFF.

The J gene is TRBJ1-2, the V gene TRBV18; perhaps TRBD1 as D (5 bases). From germline, CDR1 is KGHSH and CDR2 LQKENI. This CDR3 has 15 amino acids. Trimming took 1 base from V and 2 from J, leaving 11 bases between them. The CDR3 here is CASSPQRGDNYGYTF. The CDR3 DNA is TGTGCCAGCTCACCACAGAGGGGAGACAACTATGGCTACACCTTC.

The CDR3: CASSPTGAGELFF. CDR3 DNA: TGTGCCAGCAGTCCAACAGGGGCCGGGGAGCTGTTTTTT. This sequence joins TRBV27 and TRBJ2-2; 7 nucleotides match TRBD1. This CDR3 has 13 amino acids. The ends lost 5 bases at V and 6 bases at J; junction bases unmatched: 3. The germline V gene has CDR1 MNHEY and CDR2 SMNVEV (reference sequence).

The chain uses TRBV10-3 and TRBJ2-7; D gene ambiguous. Germline CDR1 ENHRY, CDR2 SYGVKD. CDR3 size: 12 residues. Trimming stripped 2 bases from V and 3 bases from J, with 5 bases between. DNA of the CDR3: TGTGCCATCAGTGAGGACGGCTACGAGCAGTACTTC. It specifies CAISEDGYEQYF.

This sequence joins TRBV23-1 and TRBJ1-3, with D hard to call. TRBV23-1 is filed as an ORF, its function uncertain. The CDR3 consists of 17 residues. The ends were cut back, 4 bases at V and 6 bases at J, with 22 bases in the middle. In DNA form, the CDR3 reads TGCGCCAGCAGTCGAGGGCAGCATCCAGGTCCTGAAAACACCATATATTTT. This sequence encodes CASSRGQHPGPENTIYF.

This chain joins TRBV6-5 and TRBJ2-3; D might be TRBD2 (5 bases). The germline V gene encodes CDR1 MNHEY and CDR2 SVGAGI. The CDR3 contains 17 residues. The V gene lost 2 bases and the J gene lost 1 base, with 16 bases spanning the gap. CDR3 in DNA: TGTGCCAGCAGTTACGGTCGCCTCCCGAGGGGCACAGATACGCAGTATTTT. As protein: CASSYGRLPRGTDTQYF.

This clonotype appeared once. The V gene is TRBV10-3, the J gene TRBJ1-2, with D perhaps TRBD1 (6 bases). Germline values: CDR1 ENHRY, CDR2 SYGVKD. The CDR3 loop spans 15 amino acids. V was shortened by 10 bases and J by 4 bases, with 22 bases between the two germline ends. The DNA for the CDR3 is TGTGCCACCTTGATGGAGCAACAGGGAAGCTATGGCTACACCTTC. Protein sequence: CATLMEQQGSYGYTF.

The rearrangement uses TRBV6-6 and TRBJ1-5; D not certain. Germline V gene lookup returns CDR1 MNHNY and CDR2 SVGAGI (reference sequence). Trimming removed 7 bases from V and 2 bases from J, with 15 bases in between. CDR3 length equals 15 residues. CDR3 bases: TGTGCCAGCACCGAAAGGTTAGGGCGCAATCAGCCCCAGCATTTT. Its protein product is CASTERLGRNQPQHF.

This clonotype was seen just once. V gene TRBV15 combines with J gene TRBJ1-5; D is possibly TRBD1 (5 bases). Germline V lookup: CDR1 LNHNV, CDR2 YYDKDF (reference sequence). V lost 3 bases, J lost 5 bases, and 11 bases lay in between. The CDR3 spans 14 residues. CDR3 sequence: CATSRGLGDQPQHF. The CDR3 DNA sequence: TGTGCCACCAGCAGGGGGCTGGGGGATCAGCCCCAGCATTTT.

This rearrangement joins TRBV20-1 to TRBJ2-7; D possibly uses TRBD1 or TRBD2 (5 bases each). Trimming took off 6 bases at V and 1 base at J, with 16 bases between the two ends. Germline values: CDR1 DFQATT, CDR2 SNEGSKA (reference sequence). The CDR3 extends over 14 amino acids. This CDR3 reads CSAARDGLSYEQYF. As DNA, the CDR3 is TGCAGTGCGGCCCGGGACGGACTTTCCTACGAGCAGTACTTC.